This T cell receptor (beta chain) is drawn from a study of cytomegalovirus exposure and HLA in healthy donors. General study results and limits: The study assumed roughly uniform donor sequencing depth for presence/absence analyses. Trimming of TCR beta V- and J-genes showed a link, identified in a later analysis, to a missense DCLRE1C variant.

PCR amplification relied on 60 Vbeta primers (plus 13 Jbeta primers). Repertoires were generated with immunoSEQ multiplex PCR, while TCRdb's copy carries only in-frame clones and drops some. The profile shows 100,000 to 150,000 clones, about 78% of them singletons. This CDR3 contains 15 residues. CDR1 and CDR2 from the germline V gene are MDHEN and SYDVKM. Trimming left V 5 bases short and J 7 bases short, with 15 bases between. On this clone itself: Antigen: not known.

Sequenced material: PBMCs. This chain joins TRBV28 and TRBJ1-6; D is undetermined. The clonotype comes from a female donor in good health and CMV-seronegative. Here the CDR3 DNA reads TGTGCCAGCAGTGTCACAGATCGGATAAATTCACCCCTCCACTTT. The encoded protein is CASSVTDRINSPLHF.